The 5 T cell receptor beta chains below were found in one sample sequenced in a study of identical twins. TCRdb recomputed calls from the 5' RACE reads with MiXCR, one row per CDR3 protein. Among a few hundred thousand distinct CDR3 sequences, around 8% were seen once, and the ten largest hold 3% to 3.5%. The same data also went into a second study, on yellow fever vaccine responses in identical twins.

The sample comprised CD8+ T cells sorted from blood. These receptors originate from a woman aged 18-35 years in good health.

This clonotype was detected many times. V is TRBV15 and J is TRBJ2-4, with D perhaps TRBD2 (5 bases). The CDR3 consists of 16 residues. Germline loops: CDR1 LNHNV, CDR2 YYDKDF (reference sequence). V dropped 0 bases and J dropped 8 bases, with 17 bases sitting between them. For the CDR3, the DNA is TGTGCCACCAGCAGAGACCCGAGCTCCCCGAGGGACATTCAGTACTTC. It yields the protein CATSRDPSSPRDIQYF.

V is TRBV7-2 and J is TRBJ2-1, with TRBD2 matching over 7 bases. V shed 7 bases and J 2 bases; nucleotides not matched to a gene: 8. The CDR3 consists of 15 residues. CDR1 is SGHTA and CDR2 is FQGNSA in the germline V gene. This CDR3 reads CASTTMLAAYNEQFF. The CDR3 bases are TGTGCCAGCACCACGATGCTAGCGGCCTACAATGAGCAGTTCTTC.

This clonotype appeared a few times. The chain joins TRBV29-1 to TRBJ2-7; 7 positions agree with TRBD2. The CDR3 is 12 residues long. The junction had 2 bases not matched to a gene; V was cut back by 6 bases and J by 0 bases. CDR1 and CDR2 (germline): SQVTM, ANQGSEA. As DNA, the CDR3 is TGCAGCGTAGGCGGGAGCTCCTACGAGCAGTACTTC. It specifies CSVGGSSYEQYF.

This clonotype was observed a few times. The rearrangement uses TRBV6-1 and TRBJ2-5; TRBD2 matches 9 bases. The CDR3 runs 16 residues. CDR1 is MNHNS and CDR2 is SASEGT in the germline V gene. With V trimmed by 5 bases and J by 0 bases, 7 bases remained unmatched. In nucleotides, the CDR3 is TGTGCCAGCAGTCCCAGACTAGCGGAGTACCAAGAGACCCAGTACTTC. Translating it yields CASSPRLAEYQETQYF.

A few counts support this clonotype. The gene calls are TRBV7-9 and TRBJ2-1, with 9 nucleotides matching TRBD1. The V and J ends lost 5 bases and 8 bases, in that order; junction bases with no gene match: 7. The CDR3 has 14 residues. CDR1 and CDR2 from the germline V gene are SEHNR and FQNEAQ (reference sequence). The CDR3 DNA reads TGTGCCAGCAGCCCGGACAGGGGTTTCGATGAGCAGTTCTTC. This translates into CASSPDRGFDEQFF.